The rows below give T cell receptor beta chains drawn from one sample of a study of T cells after somatic rescue of genetic block. The table came from immunoSEQ multiplex PCR; TCRdb's copy has only in-frame clones and leaves some out. There are about 70,000 clones in the sample; 90% to 95% occur only once, and approximately 3% lies in the top ten. The sample consisted of peripheral blood mononuclear cells (PBMCs). All receptors come from a man aged 40-55 years. Both conserved end residues are part of each CDR3. The order of the fields is clone size, V gene, D gene, J gene, CDR3 DNA, CDR3 protein. The D gene is left open where the match is weak. Rows may omit the clone size; those that give it use once, few, many or a size class.

once	TRBV4-3	TRBD2	TRBJ2-3	TGCGCCAGCAGCCAAGAGATAGCGGGACTAGATACGCAGTATTTT	CASSQEIAGLDTQYF
NA	TRBV11-2	NA	TRBJ2-2	TGTGCCAGCAGCCGCGGAACGATGAACACCGGGGAGCTGTTTTTT	CASSRGTMNTGELFF
NA	TRBV5-1	TRBD1	TRBJ1-4	TGCGCCAGCAGCCCGGGACAGGGAGACGAAAAACTGTTTTTT	CASSPGQGDEKLFF
NA	TRBV6-5	NA	TRBJ2-7	TGTGCCAGCAGGGACTATACCTACGAGCAGTACTTC	CASRDYTYEQYF
NA	TRBV7-9	NA	TRBJ1-2	TGTGCCAGCAGCTTACAGGGAAACTATGGCTACACCTTC	CASSLQGNYGYTF
NA	TRBV11-2	TRBD1	TRBJ2-7	TGTGCCAGCAGGACAGGGGCAACCTACGAGCAGTACTTC	CASRTGATYEQYF
NA	TRBV11-3	TRBD2	TRBJ2-5	TGTGCCAGCAGCTCGGGACTAGCGGGAGGAATCGAGACCCAGTACTTC	CASSSGLAGGIETQYF
NA	TRBV5-8	NA	TRBJ1-3	TGTGCCAGCAGCTTTACAGGAACTGGAAACACCATATATTTT	CASSFTGTGNTIYF
NA	TRBV7-9	NA	TRBJ1-3	TGTGCCAGCAGCTCTAGGGCCAGACCCCCTGGAAACACCATATATTTT	CASSSRARPPGNTIYF
NA	TRBV11-2	TRBD2	TRBJ2-1	TGTGCCAGCTCCCTTCTCGGGCTAGCGGGGAGACACAATGAGCAGTTCTTC	CASSLLGLAGRHNEQFF
NA	TRBV6-5	NA	TRBJ1-1	TGTGCCAGCAGTCTCAATGGGGGTATCACTGAAGCTTTCTTT	CASSLNGGITEAFF
NA	TRBV9	TRBD1	TRBJ2-5	TGTGCCAGCAGTACCGGGACAGGGGGACAAGAGACCCAGTACTTC	CASSTGTGGQETQYF
NA	TRBV18	NA	TRBJ2-4	TGTGCCAGCTCACCAATCCCGCCCGGAGCCAAAAACATTCAGTACTTC	CASSPIPPGAKNIQYF
NA	TRBV27	NA	TRBJ2-7	TGTGTCACAGGGTCCTCCTACGAGCAGTACTTC	CVTGSSYEQYF
NA	TRBV2	TRBD2	TRBJ2-1	TGTGCCAGCACTCCTTCGGGGGGGTCCTACAATGAGCAGTTCTTC	CASTPSGGSYNEQFF
NA	TRBV7-2	TRBD1	TRBJ2-7	TGTGCCAGCAGCTCAGGACAGGGCCCCTACGAGCAGTACTTC	CASSSGQGPYEQYF
NA	TRBV2	TRBD2	TRBJ2-7	TGTGCCAGCAGTGACCCAGCGGGAGGGCCTCGCAACGAGCAGTACTTC	CASSDPAGGPRNEQYF
NA	TRBV18	TRBD1	TRBJ2-3	TGTGCCAGCTCACCAGTCGGGACAGGGGATAGGAATACGCAGTATTTT	CASSPVGTGDRNTQYF
NA	TRBV11-2	TRBD2	TRBJ2-3	TGTGCCAGCAGCCGTCTAGCGGGGGGGGCAGATACGCAGTATTTT	CASSRLAGGADTQYF
NA	TRBV5-4	TRBD2	TRBJ2-7	TGTGCCAGCAGCTCAAGGACTAGCGGGAGTACCTACGAGCAGTACTTC	CASSSRTSGSTYEQYF
NA	TRBV5-4	TRBD2	TRBJ2-1	TGTGCCAGCAGCGCGGGACTAGCGGGAGGTTACAATGAGCAGTTCTTC	CASSAGLAGGYNEQFF
NA	TRBV5-4	NA	TRBJ1-4	TGTGCCAGCAGCTTGAGGTCCGGGTCCGACGAAAAACTGTTTTTT	CASSLRSGSDEKLFF
NA	TRBV15	TRBD1	TRBJ1-2	TGTGCCACCAGCTCAGGATCAGGGGGGGCTGGCTACACCTTC	CATSSGSGGAGYTF
NA	TRBV11-2	NA	TRBJ2-5	TGTGCCAGCAGCCCACTGGACGGAGCCAAAGAGACCCAGTACTTC	CASSPLDGAKETQYF
NA	TRBV6-6	NA	TRBJ2-5	TGTGCCACCTCGCTCAGCGGGCTGGGAGAGACCCAATACTTC	CATSLSGLGETQYF
NA	TRBV4-3	TRBD1	TRBJ2-1	TGCGCCAGCAGCAAACAGGGGAGCTCCTACAATGAGCAGTTCTTC	CASSKQGSSYNEQFF
NA	TRBV5-1	NA	TRBJ1-6	TGCGCCAGCAGCTTGGCCTATAGGGATAGAGATTCACCCCTCCACTTT	CASSLAYRDRDSPLHF
NA	TRBV5-4	NA	TRBJ2-1	TGTGCCAGCAGCTTGGGTGGGTTGAAGTACAATGAGCAGTTCTTC	CASSLGGLKYNEQFF
NA	TRBV6-5	TRBD2	TRBJ2-1	TGTGCCAGCAGTTACGCCGGGACTAGTCCCTACAATGAGCAGTTCTTC	CASSYAGTSPYNEQFF
NA	TRBV7-9	NA	TRBJ1-6	TGTGCCCTCCAGTCCCTTGGGAGGAATTCACCCCTCCACTTT	CALQSLGRNSPLHF
NA	TRBV30	NA	TRBJ2-7	TGTGCCTTTAAGAGGGGGAATACAAGGTACTTC	CAFKRGNTRYF
NA	TRBV30	NA	TRBJ2-5	TGTGCCTGGAGCTCAATCGGAGAGACCCAGTACTTC	CAWSSIGETQYF
NA	TRBV12-5	NA	TRBJ2-1	TGTGCTAGTGGTTTGGCGCAGCCCAACAATGAGCAGTTCTTC	CASGLAQPNNEQFF
NA	TRBV7-9	TRBD1	TRBJ2-3	TGTGCCAGCAGCTTAACACAGGGGGCAGATACGCAGTATTTT	CASSLTQGADTQYF
NA	TRBV13	NA	TRBJ2-1	TGTGCCAGCAGCTTCCGGGACCTCAATGAGCAGTTCTTC	CASSFRDLNEQFF
NA	TRBV10-2	NA	TRBJ2-7	TGCGCCAGCAGTGAGTCGGGCAGCCCGGAGCAGTACTTC	CASSESGSPEQYF
NA	TRBV9	NA	TRBJ2-2	TGTGCCAGCAGCGGGACCGCTACCTCGAACACCGGGGAGCTGTTTTTT	CASSGTATSNTGELFF
NA	TRBV28	TRBD1	TRBJ1-2	TGTGCCAGCAGTTCAAGTCCCGGGACAGGGGTCTATGGCTACACCTTC	CASSSSPGTGVYGYTF
NA	TRBV7-8	TRBD2	TRBJ2-6	TGTGCCAGCAGCTTAGGCGGGGGGCGCGGGGCCAACGTCCTGACTTTC	CASSLGGGRGANVLTF
NA	TRBV20-1	NA	TRBJ1-2	TGCAGTGCGCAGGGGAATGGCTACACCTTC	CSAQGNGYTF
NA	TRBV6-1	NA	TRBJ2-5	TGTGCCAGCAGTTCCCTTTTGACTTACGAAGAGACCCAGTACTTC	CASSSLLTYEETQYF
NA	TRBV7-2	NA	TRBJ2-3	TGTGCCAGCAGCTTAGCTGTCCTCCGGGGAGATACGCAGTATTTT	CASSLAVLRGDTQYF
NA	TRBV15	NA	TRBJ2-7	TGTGCCACCAGCAGAGCTGGCGGAGCGGACTACGAGCAGTACTTC	CATSRAGGADYEQYF
NA	TRBV5-1	TRBD2	TRBJ2-7	TGCGCCAGCCATCGCGCGCCAGCGGGAGTGGACGAGCAGTACTTC	CASHRAPAGVDEQYF
once	TRBV4-1	NA	TRBJ1-2	TGCGCCAGCAGCCAACCCCGGGACACTCGAACGTTC	CASSQPRDTRTF
NA	TRBV4-2	NA	TRBJ2-5	TGTGCCAGCAGCTTTGACAGCCGAGAGACCCAGTACTTC	CASSFDSRETQYF
NA	TRBV11-2	NA	TRBJ1-6	TGTGCCAGCAGCGTCGGGGGGCTAACCACCCTCCACTTT	CASSVGGLTTLHF
NA	TRBV13	NA	TRBJ2-7	TGTGCCAGCAGCCAAGGAGCGAGCTCCTACGAGCAGTACTTC	CASSQGASSYEQYF
NA	TRBV30	NA	TRBJ1-6	TGTGGTGGCGGGCAGGGCCTCCGCTCACCCCTCCACTTT	CGGGQGLRSPLHF
NA	TRBV28	NA	TRBJ2-3	TGTGCCAGCAAAGGGACGTGGGTGGGGGTTACGCAGTATTTT	CASKGTWVGVTQYF
NA	TRBV5-1	TRBD1	TRBJ2-7	TGCGCCAGCAGCGTACGAGGGGACAGGGAACGTCACGAGCAGTACTTC	CASSVRGDRERHEQYF
NA	TRBV29-1	NA	TRBJ1-2	TGCAGCGCCGTGCGGCAGGGAGACTACACCTTC	CSAVRQGDYTF
NA	TRBV7-2	TRBD2	TRBJ2-7	TGTGCCAGCAGCACTTCTCTAGCGGGGAAATACGAGCAGTACTTC	CASSTSLAGKYEQYF
NA	TRBV4-2	NA	TRBJ2-6	TGTGCCAGCAGCCAAGACATCCAGCGTTACGCCAACGTCCTGACTTTC	CASSQDIQRYANVLTF
NA	TRBV7-2	TRBD1	TRBJ2-2	TGTGCCAGCAGCCCAGCCGGACAGGCCTATGGCACCGGGGAGCTGTTTTTT	CASSPAGQAYGTGELFF
NA	TRBV27	TRBD2	TRBJ2-2	TGTGCCAGCAGTTCGGGAGGCCCAAGCACCGGGGAGCTGTTTTTT	CASSSGGPSTGELFF